These 17 T cell receptor beta chains originate from one sample sequenced in a study of blood T cell repertoires in COVID-19. Assay: immunoSEQ multiplex PCR; the TCRdb copy retains only in-frame clones and omits some. The data hold about 110,000 clones, with over 65% observed a single time. The sequencing input was peripheral blood. Source of these receptors: an older woman with acute or convalescent COVID-19.

The V and J genes are TRBV19 and TRBJ2-5, with D uncertain. Germline V lookup: CDR1 LNHDA, CDR2 SQIVND (reference sequence). There are 12 residues in the CDR3. The V and J ends lost 4 bases and 5 bases respectively, with 8 bases between them. The CDR3 nucleotides are TGTGCCAGTAGTACGAACGGGGAGACCCAGTACTTC. This translates into CASSTNGETQYF.

J is TRBJ2-7 and V is TRBV28; D is perhaps TRBD1 (6 bases). CDR3 length equals 15 residues. From germline, CDR1 is MDHEN and CDR2 SYDVKM. V shed 3 bases and J shed 0 bases, with 12 bases lying between them. The CDR3 spells CASSLELDSSYEQYF. CDR3 sequence (DNA): TGTGCCAGCAGTTTGGAATTGGACAGCTCCTACGAGCAGTACTTC.

The chain recombines TRBV18 with TRBJ2-7; 7 positions match TRBD2. Per the germline V gene, CDR1 is KGHSH and CDR2 is LQKENI. The V segment lost 2 bases and the J segment 0 bases; nucleotides outside the gene matches: 4. This CDR3 is 15 amino acids long. CDR3 sequence: CASSPGEGVSYEQYF. The DNA for the CDR3 is TGTGCCAGCTCACCAGGGGAGGGCGTCTCCTACGAGCAGTACTTC. The full variable domain, with the rest looked up from reference TRBV18 and TRBJ2-7, is NAGVMQNPRHLVRRRGQEARLRCSPMKGHSHVYWYRQLPEEGLKFMVYLQKENIIDESGMPKERFSAEFPKEGPSILRIQQVVRGDSAAYFCASSPGEGVSYEQYFGPGTRLTVT.

The J gene is TRBJ2-3, the V gene TRBV28, with a weak D call TRBD1 (5 bases). The ends were cut back, 6 bases at V and 3 bases at J, with 13 bases in the middle. The germline CDR1 and CDR2 sequences are MDHEN and SYDVKM. This CDR3 has 14 residues. CDR3 sequence (DNA): TGTGCCAGCAGCCTGGGGCGATTGACAGATACGCAGTATTTT. It is translated as CASSLGRLTDTQYF.

The CDR3 DNA is TGTGCCAGCAGCCCATGGACAGGCCCGAGCAATCAGCCCCAGCATTTT. Its translation: CASSPWTGPSNQPQHF. The V call is TRBV28, the J call TRBJ1-5; 7 positions agree with TRBD1. CDR1 is MDHEN and CDR2 is SYDVKM in the germline V gene. CDR3 length equals 16 residues. Trimming took 6 bases from V and 1 from J; bases not matched to a gene: 9.

V gene TRBV19 combines with J gene TRBJ2-2; D is ambiguous. Germline CDR1 is LNHDA and CDR2 is SQIVND (reference sequence). The CDR3 runs to 12 residues. V lost 7 bases, J lost 5 bases, and 8 bases lay in between. The CDR3 sequence is CASTQRTGELFF. The DNA of the CDR3 is TGTGCCAGTACTCAGAGGACCGGGGAGCTGTTTTTT.

The chain joins TRBV24-1 to TRBJ1-1, with D unclear. Germline loops: CDR1 KGHDR, CDR2 SFDVKD. The CDR3 has 13 residues. V lost 7 bases, J lost 0 bases, and 8 bases lay in between. This CDR3 reads CATRSLVNTEAFF. In nucleotides, the CDR3 is TGTGCCACCAGAAGCCTGGTGAACACTGAAGCTTTCTTT.

The rearrangement joins TRBV10-3 to TRBJ2-1, with D perhaps matching TRBD1 (5 bases). Germline V CDR1 and CDR2: ENHRY, SYGVKD. The V and J ends lost 2 bases and 7 bases respectively, with 15 bases between them. This CDR3 comprises 15 residues. The CDR3, as DNA: TGTGCCATCAGTGAGGGCCAAGGGGTCAAAAATGAGCAGTTCTTC. Translating it yields CAISEGQGVKNEQFF.

The chain has TRBV5-1 and TRBJ2-7, with 10 bases matching TRBD2. After removal of 7 bases from V and 2 bases from J, the junction contained 9 bases not matched to a gene. This CDR3 is built from 15 residues. Germline V gene sequence: CDR1 SGHRS, CDR2 YFSETQ. The CDR3 loop is CASAILAGRTYEQYF. The CDR3 bases are TGCGCCAGCGCGATACTAGCGGGGAGAACCTACGAGCAGTACTTC.

V usage is TRBV27 and J usage is TRBJ1-5; unclear D gene. CDR3 size: 19 residues. Germline CDR1 and CDR2: MNHEY and SMNVEV (reference sequence). Trimming removed 2 bases from V and 2 bases from J, with 22 bases in between. The CDR3 bases are TGTGCCAGCAGTTTAACGCCCTCAGGTCACCCCGGCGGCAATCAGCCCCAGCATTTT. Protein product: CASSLTPSGHPGGNQPQHF.

This clone was observed at least ten times. The chain joins TRBV6-5 to TRBJ1-4; 8 nucleotides agree with TRBD1. The J segment lost 7 bases and the V segment lost 6 bases, leaving 4 bases of the junction unmatched. This CDR3 is built from 13 residues. Germline V gene data show CDR1 as MNHEY and CDR2 as SVGAGI. This chain's CDR3 is CASSQGAFEKLFF. CDR3 DNA sequence: TGTGCCAGCAGCCAGGGGGCGTTTGAAAAACTGTTTTTT.

V is TRBV7-8 and J is TRBJ1-6, with D possibly being TRBD1 (5 bases). In germline, CDR1 is SGHVS, CDR2 FQNEAQ. The CDR3 has 14 amino acids. V dropped 3 bases and J dropped 8 bases, with 11 bases sitting between them. CDR3 loop: CASSLGQSDSPLHF. In nucleotides, the CDR3 is TGTGCCAGCAGCTTGGGGCAGTCCGATTCACCCCTCCACTTT.

The genes are TRBV5-1 and TRBJ1-5; tentatively, D is TRBD1 (5 bases). Germline CDR1 reads SGHRS; CDR2 reads YFSETQ. Trimming stripped 4 bases from V and 6 bases from J, with 14 bases between. This CDR3 spans 14 amino acids. The CDR3 DNA follows: TGCGCCAGCAGCCCAGGGTGGGGCGGTCAGCCCCAGCATTTT. Translated: CASSPGWGGQPQHF.

The V call is TRBV9, the J call TRBJ2-3, with 7 bases matching TRBD2. This CDR3 comprises 15 residues. With 3 bases clipped from V and 0 bases from J, the junction kept 4 bases outside the gene matches. Per the germline V gene, CDR1 is SGDLS and CDR2 is YYNGEE. CDR3 residues: CASSARGTSTDTQYF. CDR3 coding DNA: TGTGCCAGCAGCGCGCGGGGGACTAGCACAGATACGCAGTATTTT.

Comments on this clone: One junction end disagrees with the germline gene, perhaps due to a read error. This rearrangement joins TRBV19 to TRBJ2-7; weak D call: TRBD2 (5 bases). Germline assignment: CDR1 LNHDA and CDR2 SQIVND (reference sequence). CDR3 size: 12 residues. The CDR3 is CASSESSYEQYF. In DNA, the CDR3 is TGTGCAAGTAGCGAGTCATCCTACGAGCAGTACTTC.

This clone is labeled as medium-sized. This chain connects TRBV2 to TRBJ2-4; 9 nucleotides match TRBD1. Germline lookup yields CDR1 SNHLY and CDR2 FYNNEI. V shed 5 bases and J 8 bases; nucleotides not matched to a gene: 10. The CDR3 has 15 residues. CDR3 sequence reads: CASSPRTGEEDIQYF. For the CDR3, the DNA is TGTGCCAGCAGTCCCCGGACAGGGGAGGAGGACATTCAGTACTTC.

The chain couples TRBV12-5 to TRBJ2-1; perhaps TRBD1 as D (6 bases). V lost 2 bases, J lost 10 bases, and 12 bases lay in between. The germline CDR1 and CDR2 sequences are LGHNT and FRNRAP. This CDR3 is built from 13 residues. For the CDR3, the DNA is TGTGCTAGTGGTTTGTTACAGGGAAGCGAGCAGTTCTTC. Its translation: CASGLLQGSEQFF.